One sample yielded the 9 T cell receptor beta chains listed below, sequenced in a study of Ad26.COV2.S vaccination and SARS-CoV-2 variants. Sequencing was performed with immunoSEQ multiplex PCR; in TCRdb, only in-frame clones are kept and a portion is missing. The repertoire holds 400,000 to 450,000 clones, with about 90% as singletons. The treatment is: roughly 19 received Ad26.COV2.S at low or high dose, single or two shots; about 5 received placebo; per-sample allocation not given. The samples were gathered on day 63 after the first injection of vaccine or placebo. Source: peripheral blood, taken in a trial of Ad26.COV2.S vaccine versus placebo. The source of these receptors is a person between 18 and 65 years old who received the Ad26.COV2.S COVID-19 vaccine or a placebo.

This chain links TRBV19 with TRBJ2-1, with a weak D call TRBD1 (5 bases). The CDR3 consists of 15 residues. The V end lost 8 bases, the J end lost 0 bases, and 14 bases lay between the germline ends. Germline V gives CDR1 LNHDA, CDR2 SQIVND (reference sequence). The DNA of the CDR3 is TGTGCCAGTGGCACAGGTATATTCTCCTACAATGAGCAGTTCTTC. Amino acid sequence: CASGTGIFSYNEQFF.

The chain joins TRBV9 to TRBJ2-2; D unclear. The germline V and J ends were trimmed by 0 bases and 1 base, with 4 bases remaining between them. Germline loops: CDR1 SGDLS, CDR2 YYNGEE. The CDR3 runs to 14 residues. The CDR3 loop reads CASSVVENTGELFF. CDR3 DNA sequence: TGTGCCAGCAGCGTAGTAGAGAACACCGGGGAGCTGTTTTTT.

The chain is built from TRBV19 and TRBJ2-3; unclear D gene. The V end lost 3 bases, the J end lost 0 bases, and 4 bases lay between the germline ends. The CDR3 is 13 residues long. Germline lookup yields CDR1 LNHDA and CDR2 SQIVND (reference sequence). CDR3 DNA sequence: TGTGCCAGTAGTATGTTGAGCACAGATACGCAGTATTTT. Protein: CASSMLSTDTQYF. Variable domain in full (rest from reference TRBV19 and TRBJ2-3): DGGITQSPKYLFRKEGQNVTLSCEQNLNHDAMYWYRQDPGQGLRLIYYSQIVNDFQKGDIAEGYSVSREKKESFPLTVTSAQKNPTAFYLCASSMLSTDTQYFGPGTRLTVL.

The chain is built from TRBV5-1 and TRBJ2-7; 7 bases align to TRBD2. J lost 3 bases, V lost 0 bases, and 3 bases had no gene match. The CDR3 is 14 residues long. Germline V gene data show CDR1 as SGHRS and CDR2 as YFSETQ. The CDR3 spells CASSLGGSGYEQYF. Here the CDR3 DNA reads TGCGCCAGCAGCTTGGGCGGGAGCGGCTACGAGCAGTACTTC.

The J gene is TRBJ1-1, the V gene TRBV30; D not resolved. Trimming took off 0 bases at V and 1 base at J, with 6 bases between the two ends. This CDR3 comprises 13 residues. Germline assignment: CDR1 GTSNPN and CDR2 SVGIG (reference sequence). CDR3 in DNA: TGTGCCTGGAGTGTGAGGGAGAACACTGAAGCTTTCTTT. Amino acid sequence: CAWSVRENTEAFF.

This chain uses TRBV15 with TRBJ1-5; D unresolved. CDR3 length: 17 residues. Germline CDR1 LNHNV, CDR2 YYDKDF (reference sequence). Trimming removed 0 bases at V and 3 bases at J, with 15 bases between. In nucleotides, the CDR3 is TGTGCCACCAGCAGAGATGAGTTAACCGCCACCAATCAGCCCCAGCATTTT. Amino acid sequence: CATSRDELTATNQPQHF.

The chain employs TRBV9 and TRBJ1-6; no definite D call. Germline V gives CDR1 SGDLS, CDR2 YYNGEE. CDR3 size: 14 residues. V was clipped by 3 bases and J by 8 bases, with 12 bases between them. The CDR3 sequence is CASSAQERDSPLHF. The CDR3 region has the DNA TGTGCCAGCAGCGCGCAGGAGCGGGATTCACCCCTCCACTTT.

The chain uses TRBV14 and TRBJ2-1; TRBD2 aligns across 10 bases. Looked up from germline, CDR1 is SGHDN and CDR2 is FVKESK. The CDR3 loop spans 20 amino acids. V lost 0 bases, J lost 5 bases, and 16 bases stayed unmatched. The CDR3 sequence is CASSQDLAGVGGMRHNEQFF. CDR3 nucleotides: TGTGCCAGCAGCCAAGATCTAGCGGGAGTCGGGGGGATGCGGCACAATGAGCAGTTCTTC. Filled out from reference TRBV14 and TRBJ2-1, the complete variable domain reads EAGVTQFPSHSVIEKGQTVTLRCDPISGHDNLYWYRRVMGKEIKFLLHFVKESKQDESGMPNNRFLAERTGGTYSTLKVQPAELEDSGVYFCASSQDLAGVGGMRHNEQFFGPGTRLTVL.

CDR3 in amino acids: CATSPSDRGVIGANVLTF. The CDR3 DNA reads as TGTGCCACCAGCCCCTCCGACAGGGGGGTGATTGGGGCCAACGTCCTGACTTTC. This rearrangement joins TRBV24-1 to TRBJ2-6; 9 bases fit TRBD1. Trimming cost V 7 bases and J 3 bases; bases outside gene matches: 12. Germline-derived CDR1 and CDR2 are KGHDR and SFDVKD. CDR3 length: 18 amino acids.